This T cell receptor (beta chain) originates from a study of T-cell memory formation after mild COVID-19. TCRdb re-analysed the 5' RACE reads in MiXCR, keeping a single row per CDR3 protein. The sample holds hundreds of thousands of distinct CDR3 sequences, 15% to 20% seen once. Whole-study results and caveats: Researchers found some responding clones in pre-infection memory, a sign that cross-reactive memory joined.

CDR3 length: 14 residues. The V gene's germline CDR1 is MNHEY and CDR2 SVGEGT. The J segment lost 1 base and the V segment lost 5 bases, leaving 4 bases of the junction unmatched. On this clonotype itself: Its antigen remains unidentified.

This sequence joins TRBV6-2 or TRBV6-3 and TRBJ2-5; 7 positions agree with TRBD1. The TCR comes from a man aged 18 to 29 who had mild COVID-19 (a few samples of this study predate the infection). Cell type and time point are not known. Sequencing was carried out using PBMCs or a T cell subset sorted from them (not recorded which). CDR3 residues: CASSNTGAQETQYF. CDR3 DNA: TGTGCCAGCAGTAACACAGGGGCCCAAGAGACCCAGTACTTC.